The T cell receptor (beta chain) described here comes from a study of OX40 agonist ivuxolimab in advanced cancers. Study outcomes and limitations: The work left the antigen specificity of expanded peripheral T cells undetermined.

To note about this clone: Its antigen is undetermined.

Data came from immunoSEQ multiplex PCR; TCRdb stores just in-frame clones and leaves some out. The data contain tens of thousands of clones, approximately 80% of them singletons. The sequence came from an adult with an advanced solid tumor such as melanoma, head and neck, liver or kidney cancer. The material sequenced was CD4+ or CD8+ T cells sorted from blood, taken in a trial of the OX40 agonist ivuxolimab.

The CDR3 bases are TGCGCCAGCACAAGCAGCGAGCGAGTTGTAACAGATACGCAGTATTTT. Translating it yields CASTSSERVVTDTQYF. This chain connects TRBV5-1 to TRBJ2-3; unclear D gene. Germline loops: CDR1 SGHRS, CDR2 YFSETQ. Trimming cost V 6 bases and J 3 bases, with 20 bases left between them. This CDR3 comprises 16 residues.